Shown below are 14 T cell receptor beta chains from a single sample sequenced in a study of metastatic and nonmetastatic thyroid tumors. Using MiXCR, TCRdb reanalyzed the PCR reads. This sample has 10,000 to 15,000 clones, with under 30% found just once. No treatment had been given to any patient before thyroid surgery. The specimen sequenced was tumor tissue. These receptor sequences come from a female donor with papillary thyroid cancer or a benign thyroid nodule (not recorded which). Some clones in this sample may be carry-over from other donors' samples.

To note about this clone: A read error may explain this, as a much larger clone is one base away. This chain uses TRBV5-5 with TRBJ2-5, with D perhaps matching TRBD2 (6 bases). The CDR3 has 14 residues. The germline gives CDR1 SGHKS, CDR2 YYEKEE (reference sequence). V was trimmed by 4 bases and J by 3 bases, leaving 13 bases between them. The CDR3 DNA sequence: TGTGCCAGCAGCCTAACGGGACTTGAAGAGACCCAGTACTTC. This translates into CASSLTGLEETQYF.

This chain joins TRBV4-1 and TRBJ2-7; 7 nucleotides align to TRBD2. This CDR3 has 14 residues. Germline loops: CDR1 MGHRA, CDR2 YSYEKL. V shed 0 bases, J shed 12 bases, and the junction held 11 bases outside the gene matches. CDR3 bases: TGCGCCAGCAGCCAAGATGTGGGAGGGCTTTCTCTGTACTTC. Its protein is CASSQDVGGLSLYF.

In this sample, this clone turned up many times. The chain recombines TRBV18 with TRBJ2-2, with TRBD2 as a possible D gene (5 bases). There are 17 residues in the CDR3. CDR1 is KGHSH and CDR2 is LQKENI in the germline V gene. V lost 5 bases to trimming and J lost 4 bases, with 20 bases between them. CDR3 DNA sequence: TGTGCCAGCTCATCTTACCCCCTAGCCGGAGGCACCGGGGAGCTGTTTTTT. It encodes CASSSYPLAGGTGELFF.

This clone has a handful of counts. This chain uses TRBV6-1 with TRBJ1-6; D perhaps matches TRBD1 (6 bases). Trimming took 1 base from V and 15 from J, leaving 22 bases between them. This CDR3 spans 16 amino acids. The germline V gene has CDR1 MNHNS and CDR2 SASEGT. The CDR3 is CASSEGPGTLESHLHF. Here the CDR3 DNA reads TGTGCCAGCAGTGAAGGGCCCGGGACACTAGAAAGTCACCTCCACTTT.

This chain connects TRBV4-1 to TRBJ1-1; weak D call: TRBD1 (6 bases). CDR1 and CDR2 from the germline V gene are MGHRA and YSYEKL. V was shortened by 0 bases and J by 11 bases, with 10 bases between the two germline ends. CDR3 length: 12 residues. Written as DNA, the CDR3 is TGCGCCAGCAGCCAAGAAGGGGGGTGGGCTTTCTTT. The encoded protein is CASSQEGGWAFF.

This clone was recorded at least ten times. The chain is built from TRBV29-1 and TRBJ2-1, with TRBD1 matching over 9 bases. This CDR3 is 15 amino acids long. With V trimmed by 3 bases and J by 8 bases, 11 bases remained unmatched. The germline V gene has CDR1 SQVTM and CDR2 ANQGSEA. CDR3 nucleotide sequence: TGCAGCGTTGAGGGTTGGACAGGGGCAGACTATGAGCAGTTCTTC. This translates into CSVEGWTGADYEQFF.

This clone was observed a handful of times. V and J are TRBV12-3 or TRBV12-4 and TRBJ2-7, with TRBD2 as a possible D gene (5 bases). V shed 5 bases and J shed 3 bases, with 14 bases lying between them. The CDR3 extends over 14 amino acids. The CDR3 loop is CASSIDYLGYEQYF. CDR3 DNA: TGTGCCAGCAGTATAGACTACCTCGGCTACGAGCAGTACTTC.

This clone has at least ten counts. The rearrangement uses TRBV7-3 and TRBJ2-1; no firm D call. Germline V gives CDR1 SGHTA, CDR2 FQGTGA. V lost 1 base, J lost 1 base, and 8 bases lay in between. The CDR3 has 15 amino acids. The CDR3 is CASSLMGKSYNEQFF. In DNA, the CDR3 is TGTGCCAGCAGCTTAATGGGCAAGTCCTACAATGAGCAGTTCTTC.

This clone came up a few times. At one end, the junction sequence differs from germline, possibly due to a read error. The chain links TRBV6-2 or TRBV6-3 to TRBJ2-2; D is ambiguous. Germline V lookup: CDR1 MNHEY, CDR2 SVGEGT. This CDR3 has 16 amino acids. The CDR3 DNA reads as TGTGCCAGCAGTTCCCTCCAGCGTGCGAACACCTGGGAGCTGTTTTTT. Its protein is CASSSLQRANTWELFF.

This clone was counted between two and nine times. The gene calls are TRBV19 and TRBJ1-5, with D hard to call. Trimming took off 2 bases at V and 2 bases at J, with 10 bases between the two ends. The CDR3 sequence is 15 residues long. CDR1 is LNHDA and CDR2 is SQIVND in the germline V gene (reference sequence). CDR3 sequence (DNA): TGTGCCAGTAGTATATACGGAGTTGGCAATCAGCCCCAGCATTTT. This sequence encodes CASSIYGVGNQPQHF.

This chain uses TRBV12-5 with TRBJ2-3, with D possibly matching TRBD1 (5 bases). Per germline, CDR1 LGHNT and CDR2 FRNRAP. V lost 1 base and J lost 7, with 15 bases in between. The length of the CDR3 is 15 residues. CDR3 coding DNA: TGTGCTAGTGGTTTGGGACAGTATTTGGCATATACGCAGTATTTT. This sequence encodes CASGLGQYLAYTQYF.

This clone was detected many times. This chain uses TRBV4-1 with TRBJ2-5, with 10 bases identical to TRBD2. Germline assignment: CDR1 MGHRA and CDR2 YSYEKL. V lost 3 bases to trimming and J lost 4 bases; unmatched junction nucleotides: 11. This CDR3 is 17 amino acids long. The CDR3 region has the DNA TGCGCCAGCAGCCACCCGAGAGAGGGACTAGCGCGAGAGACCCAGTACTTC. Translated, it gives CASSHPREGLARETQYF.

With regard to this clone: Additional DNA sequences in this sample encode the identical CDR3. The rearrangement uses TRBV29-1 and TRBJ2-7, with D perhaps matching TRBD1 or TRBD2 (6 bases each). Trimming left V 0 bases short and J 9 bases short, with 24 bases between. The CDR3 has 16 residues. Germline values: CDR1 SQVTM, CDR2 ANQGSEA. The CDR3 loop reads CSVEDFSGGPGVGQYF. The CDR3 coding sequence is TGCAGCGTTGAAGATTTTTCTGGGGGGCCTGGTGTGGGGCAGTACTTC.

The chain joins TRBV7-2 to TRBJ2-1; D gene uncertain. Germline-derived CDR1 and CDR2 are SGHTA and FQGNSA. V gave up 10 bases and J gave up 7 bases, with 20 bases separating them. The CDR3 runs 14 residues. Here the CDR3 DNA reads TGTGCCATCATCTTAGGCTCCCCTCTAAATGAGCAGTTCTTC. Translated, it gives CAIILGSPLNEQFF. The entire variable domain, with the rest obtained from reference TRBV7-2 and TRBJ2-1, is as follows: GAGVSQSPSNKVTEKGKDVELRCDPISGHTALYWYRQSLGQGLEFLIYFQGNSAPDKSGLPSDRFSAERTGGSVSTLTIQRTQQEDSAVYLCAIILGSPLNEQFFGPGTRLTVL.